A selection of T cell receptor beta chains follows, all from one sample in a study of persistence of HIV-infected CD4 T cells. Antigens of these TCRs are unknown. Here immunoSEQ multiplex PCR was the method, and the copy in TCRdb shows in-frame clones only, minus some. There are around 48,000 clones in the sample; over 70% occur only once, and less than 3% lies in the top ten. Sequencing used CD4+ T cells sorted from PBMCs after roughly 17-hour stimulation, obtained from a patient who received antiretroviral therapy. These receptors all stem from an adult man with HIV who was CMV-seropositive. Both conserved end residues are part of each CDR3. Each record gives: D gene, J gene, V gene, clone size, CDR3 DNA, CDR3 protein. D genes are given only for firm matches. Size is stated for part of the rows, as once, few or many counts, or as a class when the clone is expanded.

d_call: NA; j_call: TRBJ1-1; v_call: TRBV2; clone_size: NA; cdr3_nt: TGTGCCAGCAGACCCAGGGTGAACACTGAAGCTTTCTTT; cdr3_aa: CASRPRVNTEAFF
d_call: NA; j_call: TRBJ1-1; v_call: TRBV6-5; clone_size: few; cdr3_nt: TGTGCCAGCAGTAGAAAACCTACCCGGGGGACTGAAGCTTTCTTT; cdr3_aa: CASSRKPTRGTEAFF
d_call: TRBD1; j_call: TRBJ2-7; v_call: TRBV29-1; clone_size: NA; cdr3_nt: TGCAGCGCCTGGGGACAGCTTCACGAGCAGTACTTC; cdr3_aa: CSAWGQLHEQYF
d_call: TRBD1; j_call: TRBJ1-1; v_call: TRBV7-2; clone_size: NA; cdr3_nt: TGTGCCAGCAGCTCTCACAGGGGGACCATGAACACTGAAGCTTTCTTT; cdr3_aa: CASSSHRGTMNTEAFF
d_call: TRBD1; j_call: TRBJ2-1; v_call: TRBV11-3; clone_size: NA; cdr3_nt: TGTGCCAGCAGCATAAGACAGGGGGAGGACAATGAGCAGTTCTTC; cdr3_aa: CASSIRQGEDNEQFF
d_call: NA; j_call: TRBJ2-3; v_call: TRBV18; clone_size: NA; cdr3_nt: TGTGCCAGCTCACCTACAGATTACACAGATACGCAGTATTTT; cdr3_aa: CASSPTDYTDTQYF
d_call: NA; j_call: TRBJ2-3; v_call: TRBV4-1; clone_size: few; cdr3_nt: TGCGCCAGCAGCCATTCCTCCTGGGGGGAGCGATCCATCCGCCAGTCGACAGATACGCAGTATTTT; cdr3_aa: CASSHSSWGERSIRQSTDTQYF
d_call: NA; j_call: TRBJ2-7; v_call: TRBV4-1; clone_size: NA; cdr3_nt: TGCGCCAGCAGCCAAGATGCGGCCAATGTTAGAACGAGGGTCGAGCAGTACTTC; cdr3_aa: CASSQDAANVRTRVEQYF
d_call: TRBD1; j_call: TRBJ1-1; v_call: TRBV18; clone_size: NA; cdr3_nt: TGTGCCAGCTCCGCGGGACAGAGAGAAGCTTTCTTT; cdr3_aa: CASSAGQREAFF
d_call: NA; j_call: TRBJ2-7; v_call: TRBV4-3; clone_size: NA; cdr3_nt: TGCGCCAGCAGCCGCGACAGGACGGTAACCTACGAGCAGTACTTC; cdr3_aa: CASSRDRTVTYEQYF
d_call: NA; j_call: TRBJ1-1; v_call: TRBV6-5; clone_size: NA; cdr3_nt: TGTGCCAGCAGTTACTCGAGGACGTCTGAAGCTTTCTTT; cdr3_aa: CASSYSRTSEAFF
d_call: TRBD1; j_call: TRBJ1-2; v_call: TRBV9; clone_size: NA; cdr3_nt: TGTGCCAGCAGCGCGGGACAGGGCTATCTCTCAAACTATGGCTACACCTTC; cdr3_aa: CASSAGQGYLSNYGYTF
d_call: TRBD1; j_call: TRBJ1-2; v_call: TRBV7-8; clone_size: few; cdr3_nt: TGTGCCAGCAGCCAGCAGGGACAGGGAGTTAATGGCTACACCTTC; cdr3_aa: CASSQQGQGVNGYTF
d_call: NA; j_call: TRBJ2-2; v_call: TRBV27; clone_size: medium-sized; cdr3_nt: TGTGCCAGCAGTTTAGGACAGTACACCGGGGAGCTGTTTTTT; cdr3_aa: CASSLGQYTGELFF
d_call: NA; j_call: TRBJ1-6; v_call: TRBV18; clone_size: few; cdr3_nt: TGTGCCAGCTCACCCGGTCCGGAGATGAGTTCACCCCTCCACTTT; cdr3_aa: CASSPGPEMSSPLHF
d_call: NA; j_call: TRBJ2-7; v_call: TRBV4-2; clone_size: few; cdr3_nt: TGTGCCAGCAGCCAAGATTTAATGGCTTTGATGCCTCAGTACTTC; cdr3_aa: CASSQDLMALMPQYF
d_call: NA; j_call: TRBJ1-6; v_call: TRBV14; clone_size: NA; cdr3_nt: TGTGCCAGCAGCCTCTTAGACGTGAATTCACCCCTCCACTTT; cdr3_aa: CASSLLDVNSPLHF
d_call: NA; j_call: TRBJ1-6; v_call: TRBV4-2; clone_size: NA; cdr3_nt: TGTGCCAGCAGCCAAGGCAACGGGAGGGATTCACCCCTCCACTTT; cdr3_aa: CASSQGNGRDSPLHF
d_call: NA; j_call: TRBJ2-7; v_call: TRBV6-5; clone_size: once; cdr3_nt: TGTGCCAGCAGTCGGGACCATTCCTACGAGCAGTACTTC; cdr3_aa: CASSRDHSYEQYF
d_call: NA; j_call: TRBJ2-7; v_call: TRBV10-3; clone_size: NA; cdr3_nt: TGTGCCATCAGTGAAGGGCAGCGGTACGAGCAGTACTTC; cdr3_aa: CAISEGQRYEQYF
d_call: NA; j_call: TRBJ1-2; v_call: TRBV6-5; clone_size: NA; cdr3_nt: TGTGCCAGCCCGGGACATGGGGCTAACTATGGCTACACCTTC; cdr3_aa: CASPGHGANYGYTF
d_call: NA; j_call: TRBJ1-2; v_call: TRBV5-6; clone_size: medium-sized; cdr3_nt: TGTGCCAGCAGCTTGATCGCAGGGGTCTCGGGATCAGGTGGCTACACCTTC; cdr3_aa: CASSLIAGVSGSGGYTF
d_call: NA; j_call: TRBJ1-4; v_call: TRBV11-2; clone_size: NA; cdr3_nt: TGTGCCAGCAGCTTAGATCGGGGAACTAATGAAAAACTGTTTTTT; cdr3_aa: CASSLDRGTNEKLFF
d_call: TRBD1; j_call: TRBJ1-2; v_call: TRBV7-9; clone_size: few; cdr3_nt: TGTGCCAGCAGCTCAAAGGAGGACAGGGGACCCACCTTC; cdr3_aa: CASSSKEDRGPTF
d_call: NA; j_call: TRBJ2-2; v_call: TRBV19; clone_size: NA; cdr3_nt: TGTGCCAGTAGTATCGGTCCAGGGGCGAACACCGGGGAGCTGTTTTTT; cdr3_aa: CASSIGPGANTGELFF
d_call: NA; j_call: TRBJ2-1; v_call: TRBV6-2/TRBV6-3; clone_size: NA; cdr3_nt: TGTGCCAGCAGCCCAGGGAATTGGGGCCACAATGAGCAGTTCTTC; cdr3_aa: CASSPGNWGHNEQFF
d_call: NA; j_call: TRBJ1-2; v_call: TRBV27; clone_size: NA; cdr3_nt: TGTGCCAGCAGTTACAGGGTCAACTATGGCTACACCTTC; cdr3_aa: CASSYRVNYGYTF
d_call: NA; j_call: TRBJ2-1; v_call: TRBV6-5; clone_size: NA; cdr3_nt: TGTGCCAGCAGGGGAGGCAGGAACAATGAGCAGTTCTTC; cdr3_aa: CASRGGRNNEQFF
d_call: NA; j_call: TRBJ1-4; v_call: TRBV30; clone_size: NA; cdr3_nt: TGTGCCTGGAGACCCAGGGGTGAGGATGAAAAACTGTTTTTT; cdr3_aa: CAWRPRGEDEKLFF
d_call: TRBD2; j_call: TRBJ2-2; v_call: TRBV7-9; clone_size: NA; cdr3_nt: TGTGCCACCGTTAGCGGGAGAAGGTTAACCGGGGAGCTGTTTTTT; cdr3_aa: CATVSGRRLTGELFF
d_call: NA; j_call: TRBJ2-7; v_call: TRBV5-4; clone_size: once; cdr3_nt: TGTGCCAGCAGCTTGGAACAGGGTTACGAGCAGTACTTC; cdr3_aa: CASSLEQGYEQYF
d_call: NA; j_call: TRBJ1-5; v_call: TRBV10-3; clone_size: NA; cdr3_nt: TGTGCCATCAGTCCGACAGATAGCAATCAGCCCCAGCATTTT; cdr3_aa: CAISPTDSNQPQHF
d_call: NA; j_call: TRBJ1-1; v_call: TRBV6-5; clone_size: NA; cdr3_nt: TGTGCCAGCAGCCTCTTACTCGGAGGCACTGAAGCTTTCTTT; cdr3_aa: CASSLLLGGTEAFF
d_call: NA; j_call: TRBJ1-6; v_call: TRBV15; clone_size: NA; cdr3_nt: TGTGCCACCAGCAGAGAACAGGGAAATTCACCCCTCCACTTT; cdr3_aa: CATSREQGNSPLHF
d_call: TRBD1; j_call: TRBJ2-5; v_call: TRBV27; clone_size: NA; cdr3_nt: TGTGCCAGCAGCAGGACAGGGTTTCAAGAGACCCAGTACTTC; cdr3_aa: CASSRTGFQETQYF
d_call: TRBD1; j_call: TRBJ2-5; v_call: TRBV6-6; clone_size: NA; cdr3_nt: TGTGCCAGCAGGCTACAGGGGGAAAAGACCCAGTACTTC; cdr3_aa: CASRLQGEKTQYF
d_call: NA; j_call: TRBJ1-1; v_call: TRBV4-3; clone_size: NA; cdr3_nt: TGCGCCAGCAGCCAAATACAGAACACTGAAGCTTTCTTT; cdr3_aa: CASSQIQNTEAFF
d_call: NA; j_call: TRBJ2-1; v_call: TRBV27; clone_size: NA; cdr3_nt: TGTGCCAGCAGTTTCAGTTCCTACAATGAGCAGTTCTTC; cdr3_aa: CASSFSSYNEQFF
d_call: NA; j_call: TRBJ2-2; v_call: TRBV7-6; clone_size: once; cdr3_nt: TGTGCCAGCAGCTTAGAGGTACTACACACCGGGGAGCTGTTTTTT; cdr3_aa: CASSLEVLHTGELFF
d_call: TRBD2; j_call: TRBJ2-2; v_call: TRBV5-6; clone_size: NA; cdr3_nt: TGTGCCAGCAGCGCCCCAGGGTTAGCGGGAGTTAGCTCCGGGGAGCTGTTTTTT; cdr3_aa: CASSAPGLAGVSSGELFF
d_call: NA; j_call: TRBJ1-2; v_call: TRBV4-2; clone_size: once; cdr3_nt: TGTGCCAGCAGCCAGACCCGGGACCTTTCGAAGTATGGCTACACCTTC; cdr3_aa: CASSQTRDLSKYGYTF
d_call: NA; j_call: TRBJ1-4; v_call: TRBV4-1; clone_size: NA; cdr3_nt: TGCGCCAGCAGCCAGAGGTGGGGACGCGAAAAACTGTTTTTT; cdr3_aa: CASSQRWGREKLFF
d_call: NA; j_call: TRBJ2-5; v_call: TRBV19; clone_size: NA; cdr3_nt: TGTGCCAGTAGAAGAATAGGGTCCCCTGAGGAGACCCAGTACTTC; cdr3_aa: CASRRIGSPEETQYF
d_call: NA; j_call: TRBJ1-4; v_call: TRBV7-9; clone_size: NA; cdr3_nt: TGTGCCAGCAGCTTAGAGGGGCAAACTAATGAAAAACTGTTTTTT; cdr3_aa: CASSLEGQTNEKLFF
d_call: NA; j_call: TRBJ1-2; v_call: TRBV10-2; clone_size: NA; cdr3_nt: TGCGCCAGCAGCGCACAGGGAAGCTATGGCTACACCTTC; cdr3_aa: CASSAQGSYGYTF
d_call: NA; j_call: TRBJ1-4; v_call: TRBV10-2; clone_size: NA; cdr3_nt: TGCGCCAGCAAGAACCGCCCAACTAATGAAAAACTGTTTTTT; cdr3_aa: CASKNRPTNEKLFF